The T cell receptor (beta chain) under discussion was sequenced for a study of T cell repertoires in cytomegalovirus infection. TCRdb used MiXCR to reprocess the reads, holding one entry per CDR3 protein. The sample shows roughly 100,000 distinct CDR3 sequences, around 40% of them seen only once. The CDR3 length is 14 residues. Trimming left V 6 bases short and J 7 bases short, with 15 bases between. Germline CDR1 is MDHEN and CDR2 is SYDVKM. As for this clonotype: Its cognate antigen is unknown.

Sequenced material: CD8+ T cells from cultured PBMCs, taken from culture after CMV antigen stimulation. This clonotype originated in a human donor in good health (CMV status not recorded). Some clones in this sample may be carry-over from other donors' samples. The V and J genes are TRBV28 and TRBJ1-4; tentatively, D is TRBD1 (6 bases). CDR3 nucleotides: TGTGCCAGCAGACAACAGGGCTCTTCTGAAAAACTGTTTTTT. This translates into CASRQQGSSEKLFF.